This TCR beta chain was captured in a study of shared clonotypes between healthy human individuals. Here immunoSEQ multiplex PCR was the method, and the copy in TCRdb shows in-frame clones only, minus some. The sample has some 2,100,000 clones, about 92% seen once. As for this clone: The identical CDR3 is also encoded by other nucleotide sequences in the sample.

Only CD45RO-negative cells positively selected for CCR7 counted as naive CD8 cells, so terminally differentiated effector memory CD45RA+ cells were excluded. Germline V CDR1 and CDR2: GTSNPN, SVGIG (reference sequence). The CDR3 runs to 13 residues. J gave up 4 bases and V 2 bases, and 2 bases lay outside the gene matches. The chain joins TRBV30 to TRBJ2-7; 10 bases match TRBD1. The sequencing input was naive CD8+ T cells from PBMCs. This sequence was found in a man younger than 35 in good health. Some clones in this sample may be carry-over from other donors' samples. This CDR3 reads CAWSPGQGYEQYF. The CDR3, as DNA: TGTGCCTGGAGTCCGGGACAGGGGTACGAGCAGTACTTC.